What follows is one T cell receptor (beta chain) and its context. The data stem from a study of shared clonotypes between healthy human individuals. Naive CD8 cells comprised CD45RO-negative, CCR7-positively selected cells, excluding terminally differentiated effector memory CD45RA+ cells. Sequenced by immunoSEQ multiplex PCR; TCRdb stores in-frame clones only, minus some. The data hold about 2 million clones, with approximately 94% observed a single time. With V trimmed by 5 bases and J by 2 bases, 6 bases remained unmatched. Germline-derived CDR1 and CDR2 are GTSNPN and SVGIG (reference sequence). The CDR3 is made up of 14 amino acids.

This TCR was sampled from a man aged 18 to 35 in good health. Sequenced sample: naive CD8+ T cells sorted from blood. The chain combines TRBV30 with TRBJ2-3; TRBD2 matches at 8 bases. CDR3 sequence (DNA): TGTGCCTGGGGGACTAGACTTTCCACAGATACGCAGTATTTT. This codes for CAWGTRLSTDTQYF.